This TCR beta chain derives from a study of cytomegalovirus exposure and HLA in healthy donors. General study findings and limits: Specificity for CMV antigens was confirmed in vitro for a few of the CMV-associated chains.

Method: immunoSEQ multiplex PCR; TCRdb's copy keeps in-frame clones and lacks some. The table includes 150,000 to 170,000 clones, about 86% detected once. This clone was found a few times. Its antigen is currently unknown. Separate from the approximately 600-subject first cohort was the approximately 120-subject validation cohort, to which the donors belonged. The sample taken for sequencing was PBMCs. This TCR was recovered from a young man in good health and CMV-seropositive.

CDR3 DNA sequence: TGTGCCAGCAGCCTGGCCCCCTACGAGCAGTACTTC. Amino acids: CASSLAPYEQYF. This chain joins TRBV7-9 and TRBJ2-7; D call uncertain. Per germline, CDR1 SEHNR and CDR2 FQNEAQ (reference sequence). V gave up 5 bases and J gave up 2 bases, with 7 bases separating them. There are 12 residues in the CDR3.